The 24 T cell receptor beta chains in this list originate from one sample, sequenced in a study of regulatory T cells in long-lasting Graves disease. As for time point: newly diagnosed GD, antithyroid drugs for less than 3 months. The TCR library was prepared using RNA isolated from PBMCs. Sequencing libraries for TCR beta were prepared with iRepertoire HTBI primers and Arm-PCR of CDR3 regions. From the multiplex PCR reads, TCRdb called clonotypes with MiXCR, one entry per CDR3 protein. The top ten clones hold 8.5% to 10% of a sample with a few hundred thousand distinct CDR3 sequences, roughly 13% of them seen once. These same data were also listed under a study on T cells in Graves' hyperthyroidism and ophthalmopathy.

The sample was peripheral blood mononuclear cells (PBMCs), taken at new diagnosis, from a patient treated with antithyroid drugs. The receptor set was obtained from a man aged 25-45 years with Graves disease.

The V and J genes are TRBV27 and TRBJ1-6; D might be TRBD1 (5 bases). V shed 5 bases and J shed 9 bases, with 11 bases lying between them. Germline V gene data show CDR1 as MNHEY and CDR2 as SMNVEV (reference sequence). This CDR3 has 13 amino acids. CDR3 in amino acids: CASSQGLVSPLHF. In DNA, the CDR3 is TGTGCCAGCAGTCAGGGATTAGTTTCACCCCTCCACTTT.

This clonotype came up many times. The rearrangement joins TRBV5-1 to TRBJ2-3; TRBD2 is a possible D gene (6 bases). Trimming removed 4 bases from V and 6 bases from J, with 18 bases in between. Germline assignment: CDR1 SGHRS and CDR2 YFSETQ. The CDR3 runs 15 residues. The CDR3 nucleotides are TGCGCCAGCAGCCCACCGGGGTGGAGGGTTGATACGCAGTATTTT. Its protein is CASSPPGWRVDTQYF. Combining the CDR3 with reference TRBV5-1 and TRBJ2-3 gives the whole variable domain KAGVTQTPRYLIKTRGQQVTLSCSPISGHRSVSWYQQTPGQGLQFLFEYFSETQRNKGNFPGRFSGRQFSNSRSEMNVSTLELGDSALYLCASSPPGWRVDTQYFGPGTRLTVL.

This clonotype was counted ten times or more. The rearrangement joins TRBV7-9 to TRBJ1-1; D is ambiguous. This CDR3 spans 15 amino acids. Trimming stripped 3 bases from V and 2 bases from J, with 13 bases between. Germline V lookup: CDR1 SEHNR, CDR2 FQNEAQ (reference sequence). CDR3 coding DNA: TGTGCCAGCAGCTTGCCTGGATTCAGCAACACTGAAGCTTTCTTT. It is translated as CASSLPGFSNTEAFF.

The genes are TRBV18 and TRBJ1-2; 7 positions match TRBD1. Germline trimming cut 0 bases from V and 3 bases from J; bases unmatched to any gene: 4. Germline V gene sequence: CDR1 KGHSH, CDR2 LQKENI. The CDR3 runs 15 residues. The chain's CDR3 is CASSPPGGGHYGYTF. The CDR3 DNA sequence: TGTGCCAGCTCACCACCTGGAGGGGGCCACTATGGCTACACCTTC. The full variable domain, in which reference TRBV18 and TRBJ1-2 provide the parts outside the CDR3, is NAGVMQNPRHLVRRRGQEARLRCSPMKGHSHVYWYRQLPEEGLKFMVYLQKENIIDESGMPKERFSAEFPKEGPSILRIQQVVRGDSAAYFCASSPPGGGHYGYTFGSGTRLTVV.

The table lists this clonotype with many counts. The V gene is TRBV10-3, the J gene TRBJ1-2; the D is unclear. CDR3 length equals 15 residues. Germline V CDR1 and CDR2: ENHRY, SYGVKD. Trimming removed 0 bases at V and 2 bases at J, with 10 bases between. The CDR3 is CAISESILWNYGYTF. Here the CDR3 DNA reads TGTGCCATCAGTGAGTCGATATTATGGAACTATGGCTACACCTTC.

In its sample, this clonotype was seen many times. The chain couples TRBV7-8 to TRBJ2-7; 11 bases are shared with TRBD2. Per germline, CDR1 SGHVS and CDR2 FQNEAQ. This CDR3 spans 13 amino acids. V was clipped by 6 bases and J by 6 bases; unmatched bases: 4. In DNA, the CDR3 is TGTGCCAGCAGTGCTAGCGGGAGGATCGAGCAGTACTTC. Protein sequence: CASSASGRIEQYF. Based on the CDR3 plus reference TRBV7-8 and TRBJ2-7, the full variable domain is GAGVSQSPRYKVAKRGQDVALRCDPISGHVSLFWYQQALGQGPEFLTYFQNEAQLDKSGLPSDRFFAERPEGSVSTLKIQRTQQEDSAVYLCASSASGRIEQYFGPGTRLTVT.

This chain uses TRBV7-9 with TRBJ1-5, with D perhaps matching TRBD1 (6 bases). The length of the CDR3 is 18 residues. Germline CDR1 reads SEHNR; CDR2 reads FQNEAQ (reference sequence). The V end lost 3 bases, the J end lost 1 base, and 19 bases lay between the germline ends. CDR3 nucleotide sequence: TGTGCCAGCAGCTTGGGGGCAGGGCCAGAAAAAAGCAATCAGCCCCAGCATTTT. It encodes CASSLGAGPEKSNQPQHF.

Of note for this clonotype: This could be a read error, since a much larger clone is one nucleotide away. This sequence joins TRBV18 and TRBJ1-2, with D possibly matching TRBD1 (5 bases). This CDR3 is 13 amino acids long. V gave up 0 bases and J gave up 6 bases, with 8 bases separating them. Germline CDR1 reads KGHSH; CDR2 reads LQKENI. The CDR3 sequence is CASSPPGGDGYTF. In DNA, the CDR3 is TGTGCCAGCTCACCACCCGGGGGGGATGGCTACACCTTC.

The table lists this clonotype with many counts. The rearrangement uses TRBV2 and TRBJ2-3, with no clear D. The CDR3 length is 15 residues. From germline, CDR1 is SNHLY and CDR2 FYNNEI. V lost 4 bases and J 0 bases, leaving 11 bases between the germline ends. The CDR3 DNA sequence: TGTGCCAGCAGTGGAGGCAGCTTTAGCACAGATACGCAGTATTTT. Amino acids: CASSGGSFSTDTQYF.

This clonotype was seen many times. V and J are TRBV20-1 and TRBJ1-1; TRBD1 aligns across 10 bases. The CDR3 length is 13 residues. Germline CDR1 is DFQATT and CDR2 is SNEGSKA (reference sequence). Germline trimming cut 5 bases from V and 5 bases from J; bases unmatched to any gene: 5. The chain's CDR3 is CSASGTGETEAFF. In nucleotides, the CDR3 is TGCAGTGCTTCCGGGACAGGGGAAACTGAAGCTTTCTTT.

The table lists this clonotype with many counts. The V call is TRBV28, the J call TRBJ1-5, with D unresolved. Germline values: CDR1 MDHEN, CDR2 SYDVKM. V lost 3 bases and J 4 bases, leaving 7 bases between the germline ends. The length of the CDR3 is 13 residues. The CDR3 coding sequence is TGTGCCAGCAGTTTTGGGGTGAATCAGCCCCAGCATTTT. It specifies CASSFGVNQPQHF.

The chain joins TRBV9 to TRBJ2-3; D is possibly TRBD2 (6 bases). The CDR3 length is 15 residues. The V gene's germline CDR1 is SGDLS and CDR2 YYNGEE. The V end was cut by 1 base, the J end by 4 bases, with 13 bases between. CDR3 amino acids: CASSVRPSAPDTQYF. Here the CDR3 DNA reads TGTGCCAGCAGCGTAAGGCCTAGCGCCCCAGATACGCAGTATTTT.

In its sample, this clonotype was seen a few times. V gene TRBV10-3 combines with J gene TRBJ2-2; possible D gene TRBD1, 6 bases. The germline V gene has CDR1 ENHRY and CDR2 SYGVKD. The CDR3 consists of 15 residues. With 3 bases removed from V and 3 bases from J, the gap between germline ends came to 11 bases. The CDR3 DNA reads TGTGCCATCAGTGAATCCAGGGGCGACACCGGGGAGCTGTTTTTT. Translating it yields CAISESRGDTGELFF.

This clonotype was detected a few times. A much larger clone lies one base from this, so it may be a read error. The genes are TRBV11-2 and TRBJ2-7, with 10 bases matching TRBD1. The V and J ends lost 6 bases and 1 base, in that order; junction bases with no gene match: 6. CDR1 and CDR2 from the germline V gene are SGHAT and FQNNGV. The CDR3 runs to 15 residues. CDR3 DNA sequence: TGTGCCAGCAGTCGAGACAGGGGGCCTTCCTACGAGCAGTACTTC. This sequence encodes CASSRDRGPSYEQYF.

This clonotype was counted ten times or more. CDR3 in amino acids: CSASTPASGGELFF. The CDR3, as DNA: TGCAGTGCTAGTACGCCGGCGTCGGGCGGGGAGCTGTTTTTT. The V and J genes are TRBV20-1 and TRBJ2-2; D is unresolved. Germline lookup yields CDR1 DFQATT and CDR2 SNEGSKA (reference sequence). The CDR3 has 14 residues. V was trimmed by 3 bases and J by 7 bases, leaving 15 bases between them.

This clonotype occurred a few times. This chain connects TRBV20-1 to TRBJ1-5; D is unresolved. V was trimmed by 6 bases and J by 4 bases, leaving 10 bases between them. Germline V gene sequence: CDR1 DFQATT, CDR2 SNEGSKA (reference sequence). The CDR3 extends over 12 amino acids. The chain's CDR3 is CSAKKPNQPQHF. CDR3 bases: TGCAGTGCCAAGAAGCCGAATCAGCCCCAGCATTTT.

This clonotype appeared a few times. This chain links TRBV9 with TRBJ2-3; 11 nucleotides agree with TRBD1. The CDR3 spans 15 residues. Germline V lookup: CDR1 SGDLS, CDR2 YYNGEE. V lost 0 bases, J lost 7 bases, and 4 bases stayed unmatched. CDR3 sequence: CASSVEGQGVNTQYF. CDR3 bases: TGTGCCAGCAGCGTAGAGGGACAGGGGGTTAATACGCAGTATTTT.

This clonotype was found many times. V and J are TRBV6-8 and TRBJ1-3; D uncertain. V gave up 2 bases and J gave up 0 bases, with 11 bases separating them. CDR1 is MNHGY, CDR2 SAAAGT, per germline. This CDR3 is 16 amino acids long. The DNA for the CDR3 is TGTGCCAGCAGTTACCAAGACTGCCGCTCTGGAAACACCATATATTTT. It encodes CASSYQDCRSGNTIYF.

This clonotype was observed at least ten times. The gene calls are TRBV27 and TRBJ1-2; possible D gene TRBD1, 5 bases. Germline values: CDR1 MNHEY, CDR2 SMNVEV (reference sequence). Trimming took off 0 bases at V and 3 bases at J, with 8 bases between the two ends. This CDR3 has 14 amino acids. Written as DNA, the CDR3 is TGTGCCAGCAGTTTATCCGGGACCTACTATGGCTACACCTTC. Translated, it gives CASSLSGTYYGYTF.

This clonotype was seen many times. The V and J genes are TRBV4-2 and TRBJ1-1; no reliable D call. The CDR3 runs 12 residues. V dropped 4 bases and J dropped 8 bases, with 11 bases sitting between them. Germline CDR1 reads LGHNA; CDR2 reads YNFKEQ. CDR3 residues: CASSRSGREAFF. DNA of the CDR3: TGTGCCAGCAGCCGGTCCGGTCGAGAAGCTTTCTTT.

The sample holds many counts of this clonotype. The V call is TRBV24-1, the J call TRBJ2-5; no clear D. The length of the CDR3 is 13 residues. Trimming pared 5 bases from V and 9 bases from J, leaving 15 bases between. Germline V lookup: CDR1 KGHDR, CDR2 SFDVKD. CDR3 coding DNA: TGTGCCACCAGTGTGGGCCAAGAGTCGGCCCAGTACTTC. Its protein is CATSVGQESAQYF.

This clonotype was detected a few times. The chain carries TRBV10-3 and TRBJ2-5, with D hard to call. Trimming pared 6 bases from V and 3 bases from J, leaving 11 bases between. CDR1 is ENHRY and CDR2 is SYGVKD in the germline V gene. The CDR3 has 13 amino acids. The CDR3: CAISRSSEETQYF. The CDR3 DNA reads as TGTGCCATCAGCCGGTCTAGTGAAGAGACCCAGTACTTC.

This clonotype was observed a handful of times. The rearrangement uses TRBV4-2 and TRBJ1-2; 10 nucleotides match TRBD1. CDR3 length: 17 residues. The V gene end was trimmed by 0 bases and the J gene end by 3 bases; junction bases not matched to a gene: 7. CDR1 and CDR2 (germline): LGHNA, YNFKEQ. CDR3 sequence (DNA): TGTGCCAGCAGCCAAGACGAGACAGGGGGCTCTTACTATGGCTACACCTTC. Residues: CASSQDETGGSYYGYTF.

For the CDR3, the DNA is TGCAGTACCAAAGCGGGAGGTTCCTACGAGCAGTACTTC. Its translation is CSTKAGGSYEQYF. V is TRBV20-1 and J is TRBJ2-7, with 9 bases matching TRBD2. Germline-derived CDR1 and CDR2 are DFQATT and SNEGSKA (reference sequence). Trimming took 8 bases from V and 1 from J; bases not matched to a gene: 6. The CDR3 is 13 residues long.